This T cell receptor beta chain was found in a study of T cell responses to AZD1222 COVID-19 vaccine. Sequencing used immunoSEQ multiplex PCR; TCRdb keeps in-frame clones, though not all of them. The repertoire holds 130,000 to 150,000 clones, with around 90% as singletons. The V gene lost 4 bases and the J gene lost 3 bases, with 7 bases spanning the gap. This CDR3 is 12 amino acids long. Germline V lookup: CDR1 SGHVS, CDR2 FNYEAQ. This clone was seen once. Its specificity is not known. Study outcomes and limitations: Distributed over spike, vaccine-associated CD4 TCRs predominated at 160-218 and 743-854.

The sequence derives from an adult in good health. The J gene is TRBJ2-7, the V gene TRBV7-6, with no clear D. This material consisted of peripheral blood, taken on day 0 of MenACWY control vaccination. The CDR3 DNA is TGTGCCAGCAGCTCGACCCTCTACGAGCAGTACTTC. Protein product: CASSSTLYEQYF.